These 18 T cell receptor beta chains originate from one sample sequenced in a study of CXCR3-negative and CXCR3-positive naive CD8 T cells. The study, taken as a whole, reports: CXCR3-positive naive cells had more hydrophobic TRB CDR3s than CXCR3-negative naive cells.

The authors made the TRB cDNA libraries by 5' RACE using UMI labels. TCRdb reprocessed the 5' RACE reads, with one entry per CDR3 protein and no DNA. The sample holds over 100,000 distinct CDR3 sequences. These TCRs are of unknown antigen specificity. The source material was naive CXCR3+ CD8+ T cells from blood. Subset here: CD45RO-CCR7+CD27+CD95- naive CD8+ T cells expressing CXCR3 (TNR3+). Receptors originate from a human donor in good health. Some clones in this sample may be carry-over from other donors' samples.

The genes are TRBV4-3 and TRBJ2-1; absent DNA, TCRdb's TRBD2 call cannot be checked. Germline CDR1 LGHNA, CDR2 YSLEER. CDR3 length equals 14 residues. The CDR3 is CASSQLLAGNEQFF.

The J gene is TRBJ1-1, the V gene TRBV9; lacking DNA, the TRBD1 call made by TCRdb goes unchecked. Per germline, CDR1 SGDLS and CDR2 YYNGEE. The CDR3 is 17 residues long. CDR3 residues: CASSVGGEGKMNTEAFF.

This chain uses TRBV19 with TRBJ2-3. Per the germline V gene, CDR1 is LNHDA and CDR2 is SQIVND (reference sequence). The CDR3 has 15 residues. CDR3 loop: CASSIIPASTDTQYF. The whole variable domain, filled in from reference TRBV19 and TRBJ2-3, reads DGGITQSPKYLFRKEGQNVTLSCEQNLNHDAMYWYRQDPGQGLRLIYYSQIVNDFQKGDIAEGYSVSREKKESFPLTVTSAQKNPTAFYLCASSIIPASTDTQYFGPGTRLTVL.

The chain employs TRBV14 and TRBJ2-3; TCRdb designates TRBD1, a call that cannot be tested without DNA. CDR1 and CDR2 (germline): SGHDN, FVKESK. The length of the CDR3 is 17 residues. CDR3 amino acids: CASSQDAPRHVWDTQYF.

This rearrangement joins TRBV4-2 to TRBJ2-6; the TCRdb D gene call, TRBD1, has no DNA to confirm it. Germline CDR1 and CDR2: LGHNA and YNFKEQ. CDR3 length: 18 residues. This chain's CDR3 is CASSQKTGIFSGANVLTF.

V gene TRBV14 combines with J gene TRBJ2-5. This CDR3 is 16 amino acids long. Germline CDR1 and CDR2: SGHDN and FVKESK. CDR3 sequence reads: CASSHDVGYFQETQYF.

The CDR3 reads CASSSLAGVAHEQYF. The J gene is TRBJ2-7, the V gene TRBV27; TCRdb returns TRBD2, unconfirmable since there is no DNA. Germline CDR1 reads MNHEY; CDR2 reads SMNVEV (reference sequence). The length of the CDR3 is 15 residues.

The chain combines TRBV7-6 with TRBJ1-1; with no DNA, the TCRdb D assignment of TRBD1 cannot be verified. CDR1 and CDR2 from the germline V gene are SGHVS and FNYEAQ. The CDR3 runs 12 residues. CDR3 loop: CASNNRGTEAFF.

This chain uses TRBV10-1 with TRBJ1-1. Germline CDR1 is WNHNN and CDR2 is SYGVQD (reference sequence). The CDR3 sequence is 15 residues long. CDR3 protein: CASSEGFSDSEEAFF.

The CDR3 reads CATSRDRLLGGETQYF. The genes are TRBV15 and TRBJ2-5. This CDR3 is built from 16 residues. Looked up from germline, CDR1 is LNHNV and CDR2 is YYDKDF (reference sequence).

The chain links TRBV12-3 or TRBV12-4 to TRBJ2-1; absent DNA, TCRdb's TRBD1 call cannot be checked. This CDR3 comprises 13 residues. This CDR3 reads CASTGTANNEQFF.

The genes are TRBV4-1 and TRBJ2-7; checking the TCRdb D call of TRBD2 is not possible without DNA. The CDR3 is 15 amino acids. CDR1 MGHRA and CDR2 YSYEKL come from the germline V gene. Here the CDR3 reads CASSQAGTGAYEQYF.

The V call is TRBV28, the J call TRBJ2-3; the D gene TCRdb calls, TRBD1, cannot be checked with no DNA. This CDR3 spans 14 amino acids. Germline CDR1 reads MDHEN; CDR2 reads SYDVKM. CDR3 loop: CASSPRGPSTDQYF.

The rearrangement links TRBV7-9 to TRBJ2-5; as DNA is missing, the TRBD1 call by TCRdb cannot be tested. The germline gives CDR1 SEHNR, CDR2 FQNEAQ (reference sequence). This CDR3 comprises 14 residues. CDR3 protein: CASSPAGDPETQYF.

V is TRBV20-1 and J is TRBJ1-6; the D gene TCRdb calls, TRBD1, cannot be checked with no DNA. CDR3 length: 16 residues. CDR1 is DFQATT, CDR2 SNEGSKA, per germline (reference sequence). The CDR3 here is CSARAPPGTGVKPLHF.

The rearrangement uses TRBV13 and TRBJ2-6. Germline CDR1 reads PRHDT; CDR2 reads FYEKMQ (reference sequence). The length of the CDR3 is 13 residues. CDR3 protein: CASSFAGANVLTF.

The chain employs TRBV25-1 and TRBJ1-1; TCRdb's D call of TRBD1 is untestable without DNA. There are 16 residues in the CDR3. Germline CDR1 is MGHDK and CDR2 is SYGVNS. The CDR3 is CASSVSPGQGAPEAFF.

The chain's CDR3 is CASSPDRVNEQFF. The gene calls are TRBV18 and TRBJ2-1; no DNA is available, so the TRBD1 call from TCRdb remains unchecked. This CDR3 has 13 residues. Germline CDR1 KGHSH, CDR2 LQKENI.